This TCR beta chain was captured in a study of brain T cells in children with intractable seizures. With regard to this clone: The antigen is undetermined.

Sample time point: blood from clinic visit 5 months post-surgery; TSC patient then seizure free. The sequenced cases were selected for having the highest brain T cell transcript signatures. Before surgery, patients took at least one anti-epileptic drug. Broader study findings: Only CDR3 sequence similarity suggested viral specificity, without known HCMV serostatus. Pre-surgery blood may have been undersampled, hiding some clones.

The V gene's germline CDR1 is MNHNY and CDR2 SVGAGI (reference sequence). Trimming cost V 8 bases and J 4 bases; bases outside gene matches: 6. The CDR3 runs 14 residues. The data were produced by immunoSEQ multiplex PCR, yet TCRdb's version contains in-frame clones alone and is incomplete. The sample has 300,000 to 400,000 clones, 93% seen once. Sample: peripheral blood, taken more than 4 months after surgery. The clonotype comes from a boy in the first two years of life with tuberous sclerosis and intractable seizures. The rearrangement links TRBV6-6 to TRBJ2-1; 9 bases agree with TRBD2. The CDR3 nucleotides are TGTGCCAGCTCTGTAGCGGGGGCTTACAATGAGCAGTTCTTC. Protein product: CASSVAGAYNEQFF.